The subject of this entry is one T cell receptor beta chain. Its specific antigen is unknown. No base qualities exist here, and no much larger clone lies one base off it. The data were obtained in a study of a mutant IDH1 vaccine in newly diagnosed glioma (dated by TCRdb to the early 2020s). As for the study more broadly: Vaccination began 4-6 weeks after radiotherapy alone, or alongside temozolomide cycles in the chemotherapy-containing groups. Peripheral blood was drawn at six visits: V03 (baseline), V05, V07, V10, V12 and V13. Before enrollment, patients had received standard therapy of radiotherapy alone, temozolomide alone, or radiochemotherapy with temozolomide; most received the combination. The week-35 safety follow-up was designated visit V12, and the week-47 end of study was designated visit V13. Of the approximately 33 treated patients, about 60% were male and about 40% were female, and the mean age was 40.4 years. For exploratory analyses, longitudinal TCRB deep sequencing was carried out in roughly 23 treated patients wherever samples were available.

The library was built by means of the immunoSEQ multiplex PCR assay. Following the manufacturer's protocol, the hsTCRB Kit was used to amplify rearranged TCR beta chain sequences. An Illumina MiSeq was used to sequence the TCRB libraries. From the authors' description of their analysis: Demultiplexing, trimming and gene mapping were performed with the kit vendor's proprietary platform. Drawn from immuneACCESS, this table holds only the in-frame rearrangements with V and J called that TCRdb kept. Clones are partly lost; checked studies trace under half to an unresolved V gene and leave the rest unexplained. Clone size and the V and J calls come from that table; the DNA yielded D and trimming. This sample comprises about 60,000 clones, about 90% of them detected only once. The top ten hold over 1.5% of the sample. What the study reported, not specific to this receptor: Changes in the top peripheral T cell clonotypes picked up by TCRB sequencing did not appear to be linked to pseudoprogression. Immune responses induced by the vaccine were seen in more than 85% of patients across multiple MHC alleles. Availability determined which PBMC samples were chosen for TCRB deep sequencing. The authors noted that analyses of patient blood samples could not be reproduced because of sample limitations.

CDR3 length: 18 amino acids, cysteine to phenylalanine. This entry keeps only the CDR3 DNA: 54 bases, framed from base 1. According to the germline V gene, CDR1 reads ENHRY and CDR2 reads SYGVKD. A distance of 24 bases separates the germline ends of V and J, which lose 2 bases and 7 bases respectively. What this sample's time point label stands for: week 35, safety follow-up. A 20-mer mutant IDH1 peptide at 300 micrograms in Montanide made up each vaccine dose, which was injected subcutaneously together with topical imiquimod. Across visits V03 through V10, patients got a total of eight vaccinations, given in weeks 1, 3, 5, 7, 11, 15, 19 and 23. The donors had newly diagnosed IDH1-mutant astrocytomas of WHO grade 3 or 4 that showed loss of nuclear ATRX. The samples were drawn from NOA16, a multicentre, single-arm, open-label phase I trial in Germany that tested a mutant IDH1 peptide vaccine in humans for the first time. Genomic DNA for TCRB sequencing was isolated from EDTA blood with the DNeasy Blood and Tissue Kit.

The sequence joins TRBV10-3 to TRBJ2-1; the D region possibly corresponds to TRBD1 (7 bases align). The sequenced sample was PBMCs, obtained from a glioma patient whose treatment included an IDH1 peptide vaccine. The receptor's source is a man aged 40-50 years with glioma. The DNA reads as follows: TGTGCCATCAGTGAGGGGTACAGGGGACGGGAGATTGTAAATGAGCAGTTCTTC. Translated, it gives CAISEGYRGREIVNEQFF.